This T cell receptor beta chain was captured in a study of blood T cell repertoires in COVID-19. Clones were read by immunoSEQ multiplex PCR, and TCRdb kept only the in-frame ones, dropping some. The repertoire consists of around 42,000 clones, with roughly four fifths occurring once and the leading ten covering roughly 2.6%. The source material was peripheral blood. This receptor was obtained from a woman aged 55-70 years with acute or convalescent COVID-19.

CDR3 coding DNA: TGTGCCAGCAGCCTTACGAGGATCGAGCAGTACTTC. Translation gives CASSLTRIEQYF. The chain is built from TRBV7-2 and TRBJ2-7; D is undetermined. CDR3 length: 12 amino acids. V was shortened by 5 bases and J by 6 bases, with 11 bases between the two germline ends. Germline CDR1 is SGHTA and CDR2 is FQGNSA.